This T cell receptor beta chain appears in the sequencing data of a study of blood T cell repertoires in COVID-19. Overall study context: COVID-19 samples collected from the United States, Italy and Spain covered acute and convalescent phases. Sources were T cells, B-cell-depleted T cells, or PBMCs; the material itself was cDNA or gDNA.

CDR3 length: 13 residues. V lost 1 base, J lost 9 bases, and 10 bases lay in between. Germline loops: CDR1 MGHDK, CDR2 SYGVNS. In the authors' workflow: Cell counts per sample came from amplifying reference gene primers. This table comes from immunoSEQ multiplex PCR, and its TCRdb copy is limited to in-frame clones, with some not included. V, J and clone size are taken as reported in that table, and D and trimming were inferred from the DNA itself. The data hold fewer than 90,000 clones, with approximately 89% observed a single time. This TCR came from a man between 60 and 75 years old with acute or convalescent COVID-19. This sequence joins TRBV25-1 and TRBJ2-1, with D perhaps TRBD2 (5 bases). Sequenced material: peripheral blood. CDR3 bases: TGTGCCAGCAGTGAATTCGAGGGAACTGAGCAGTTCTTC. Translating gives CASSEFEGTEQFF. Based on the CDR3 plus reference TRBV25-1 and TRBJ2-1, the full variable domain is EADIYQTPRYLVIGTGKKITLECSQTMGHDKMYWYQQDPGMELHLIHYSYGVNSTEKGDLSSESTVSRIRTEHFPLTLESARPSHTSQYLCASSEFEGTEQFFGPGTRLTVL.